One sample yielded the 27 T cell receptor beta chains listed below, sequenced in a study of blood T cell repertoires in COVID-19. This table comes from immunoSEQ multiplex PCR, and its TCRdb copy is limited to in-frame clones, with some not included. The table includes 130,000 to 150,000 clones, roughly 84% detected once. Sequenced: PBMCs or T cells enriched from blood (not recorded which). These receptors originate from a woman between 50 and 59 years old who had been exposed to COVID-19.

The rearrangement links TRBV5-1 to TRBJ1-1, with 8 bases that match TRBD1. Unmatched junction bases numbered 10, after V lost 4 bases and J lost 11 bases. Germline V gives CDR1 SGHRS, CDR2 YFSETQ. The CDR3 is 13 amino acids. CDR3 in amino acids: CASSLLDRGGAFF. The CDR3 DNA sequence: TGCGCCAGCAGCCTCCTCGACAGGGGAGGCGCTTTCTTT.

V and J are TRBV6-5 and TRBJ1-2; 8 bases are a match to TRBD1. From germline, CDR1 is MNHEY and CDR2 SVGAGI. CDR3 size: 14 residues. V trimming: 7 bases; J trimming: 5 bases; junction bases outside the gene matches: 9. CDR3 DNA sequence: TGTGCCAGCACTCAGGGGGCAGGTCCGTATGGCTACACCTTC. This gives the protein CASTQGAGPYGYTF.

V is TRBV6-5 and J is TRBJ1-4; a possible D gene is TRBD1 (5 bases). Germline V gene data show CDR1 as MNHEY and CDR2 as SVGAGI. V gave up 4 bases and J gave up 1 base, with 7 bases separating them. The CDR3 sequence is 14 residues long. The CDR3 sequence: CASSLTVTNEKLFF. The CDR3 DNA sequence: TGTGCCAGCAGTTTGACAGTAACTAATGAAAAACTGTTTTTT.

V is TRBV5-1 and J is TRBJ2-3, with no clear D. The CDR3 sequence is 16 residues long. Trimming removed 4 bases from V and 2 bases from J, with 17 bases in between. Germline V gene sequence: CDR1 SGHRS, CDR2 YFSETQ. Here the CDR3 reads CASSPSTSADTDTQYF. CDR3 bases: TGCGCCAGCAGCCCCTCCACGAGCGCCGACACAGATACGCAGTATTTT.

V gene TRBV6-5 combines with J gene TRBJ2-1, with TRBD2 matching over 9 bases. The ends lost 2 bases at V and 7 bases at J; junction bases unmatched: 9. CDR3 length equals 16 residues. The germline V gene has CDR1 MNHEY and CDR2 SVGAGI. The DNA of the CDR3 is TGTGCCAGCAGTTACACGGCTAGCGGGAAGGGTAATGAGCAGTTCTTC. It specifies CASSYTASGKGNEQFF.

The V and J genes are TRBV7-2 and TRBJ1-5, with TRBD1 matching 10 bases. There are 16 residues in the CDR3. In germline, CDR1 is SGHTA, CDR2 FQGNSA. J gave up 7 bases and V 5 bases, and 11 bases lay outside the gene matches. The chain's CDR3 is CASSRFVTGGEQPQHF. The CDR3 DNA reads TGTGCCAGCAGCCGTTTCGTGACAGGGGGCGAACAGCCCCAGCATTTT.

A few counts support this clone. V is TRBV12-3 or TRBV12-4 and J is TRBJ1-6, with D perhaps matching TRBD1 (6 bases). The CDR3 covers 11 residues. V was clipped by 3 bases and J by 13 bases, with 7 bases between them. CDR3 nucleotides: TGTGCCAGCAGTTTGAGGGGGCCCCTCCACTTT. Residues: CASSLRGPLHF.

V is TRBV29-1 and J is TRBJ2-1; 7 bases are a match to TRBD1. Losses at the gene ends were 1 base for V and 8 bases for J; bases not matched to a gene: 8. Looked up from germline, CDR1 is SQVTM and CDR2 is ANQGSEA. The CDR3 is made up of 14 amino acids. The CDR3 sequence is CSVEGPTGSYEQFF. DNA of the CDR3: TGCAGCGTTGAAGGACCGACAGGGAGTTATGAGCAGTTCTTC.

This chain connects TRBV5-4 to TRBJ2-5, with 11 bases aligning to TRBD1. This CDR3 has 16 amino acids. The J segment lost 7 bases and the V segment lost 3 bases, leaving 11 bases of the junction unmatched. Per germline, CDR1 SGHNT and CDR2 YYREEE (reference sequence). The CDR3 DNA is TGTGCCAGCAGCTGGGGGGACAGGGGGTACTCGGGGACCCAGTACTTC. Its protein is CASSWGDRGYSGTQYF.

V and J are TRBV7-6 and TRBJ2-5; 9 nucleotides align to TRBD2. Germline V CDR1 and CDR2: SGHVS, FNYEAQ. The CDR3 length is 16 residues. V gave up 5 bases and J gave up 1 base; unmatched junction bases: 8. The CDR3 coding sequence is TGTGCCAGCAGCAACGGACTAGCGAGCGTCCAAGAGACCCAGTACTTC. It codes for CASSNGLASVQETQYF.

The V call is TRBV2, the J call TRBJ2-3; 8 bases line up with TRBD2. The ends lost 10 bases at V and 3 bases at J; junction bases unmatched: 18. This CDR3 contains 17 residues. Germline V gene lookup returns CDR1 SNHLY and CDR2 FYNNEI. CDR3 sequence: CAIPRRGGERFTDTQYF. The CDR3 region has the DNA TGTGCCATTCCTCGACGGGGGGGAGAAAGGTTTACAGATACGCAGTATTTT.

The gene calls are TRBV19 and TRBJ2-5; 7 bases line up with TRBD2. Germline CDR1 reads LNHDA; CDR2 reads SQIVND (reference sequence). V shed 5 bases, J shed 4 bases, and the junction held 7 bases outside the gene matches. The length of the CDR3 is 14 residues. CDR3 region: CASSPAGVSETQYF. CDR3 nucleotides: TGTGCCAGTAGTCCGGCGGGAGTGTCAGAGACCCAGTACTTC. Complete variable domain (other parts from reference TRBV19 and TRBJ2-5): DGGITQSPKYLFRKEGQNVTLSCEQNLNHDAMYWYRQDPGQGLRLIYYSQIVNDFQKGDIAEGYSVSREKKESFPLTVTSAQKNPTAFYLCASSPAGVSETQYFGPGTRLLVL.

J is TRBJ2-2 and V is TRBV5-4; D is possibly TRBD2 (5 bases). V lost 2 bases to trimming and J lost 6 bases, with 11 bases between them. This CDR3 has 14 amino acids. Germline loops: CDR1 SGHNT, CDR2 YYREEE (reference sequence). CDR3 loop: CASSFGVASGELFF. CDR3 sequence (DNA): TGTGCCAGCAGCTTTGGTGTAGCGTCCGGGGAGCTGTTTTTT.

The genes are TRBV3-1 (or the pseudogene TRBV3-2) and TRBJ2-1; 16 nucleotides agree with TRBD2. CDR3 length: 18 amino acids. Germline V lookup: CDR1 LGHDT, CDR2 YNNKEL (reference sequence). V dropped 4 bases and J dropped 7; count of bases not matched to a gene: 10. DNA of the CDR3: TGTGCCAGCAGCCCGATCACCGGGACTAGCGGGGGGGGTAATGAGCAGTTCTTC. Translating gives CASSPITGTSGGGNEQFF.

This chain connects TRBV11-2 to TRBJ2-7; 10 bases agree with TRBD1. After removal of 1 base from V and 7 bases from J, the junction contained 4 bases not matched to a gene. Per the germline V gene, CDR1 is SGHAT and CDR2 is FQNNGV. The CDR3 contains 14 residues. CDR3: CASSLGQGAREQYF. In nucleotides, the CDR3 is TGTGCCAGCAGCTTAGGACAGGGGGCCAGGGAGCAGTACTTC.

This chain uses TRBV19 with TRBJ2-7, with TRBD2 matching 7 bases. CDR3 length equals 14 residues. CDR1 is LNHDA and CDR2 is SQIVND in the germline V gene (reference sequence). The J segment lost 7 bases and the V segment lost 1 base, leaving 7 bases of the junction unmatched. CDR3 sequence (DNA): TGTGCCAGTAGTATAGCTGGGTCCGGGGGGGAGCAGTACTTC. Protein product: CASSIAGSGGEQYF.

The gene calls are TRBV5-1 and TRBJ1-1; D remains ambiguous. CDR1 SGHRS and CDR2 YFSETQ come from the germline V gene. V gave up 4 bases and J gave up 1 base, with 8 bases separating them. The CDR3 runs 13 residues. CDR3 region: CASSVKRNTEAFF. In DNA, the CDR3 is TGCGCCAGCAGCGTTAAGCGGAACACTGAAGCTTTCTTT.

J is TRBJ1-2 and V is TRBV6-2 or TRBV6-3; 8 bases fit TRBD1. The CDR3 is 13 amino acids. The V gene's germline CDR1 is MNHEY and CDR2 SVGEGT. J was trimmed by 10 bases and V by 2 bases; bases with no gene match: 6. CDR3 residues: CASSYGTGYLYTF. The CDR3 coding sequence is TGTGCCAGCAGTTACGGGACAGGATATCTCTACACCTTC.

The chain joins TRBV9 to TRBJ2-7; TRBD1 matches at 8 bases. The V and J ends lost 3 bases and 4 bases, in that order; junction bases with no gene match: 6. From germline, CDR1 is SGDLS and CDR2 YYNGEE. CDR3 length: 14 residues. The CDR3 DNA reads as TGTGCCAGCAGCGGCGCAGACAGGGGTTACGAGCAGTACTTC. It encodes CASSGADRGYEQYF.

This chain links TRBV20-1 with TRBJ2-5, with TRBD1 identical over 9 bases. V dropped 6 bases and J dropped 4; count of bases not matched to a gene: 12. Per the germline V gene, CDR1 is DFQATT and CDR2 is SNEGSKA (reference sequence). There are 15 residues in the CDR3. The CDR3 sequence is CSASPGQGKRETQYF. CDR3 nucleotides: TGCAGTGCCAGTCCGGGACAGGGTAAACGAGAGACCCAGTACTTC.

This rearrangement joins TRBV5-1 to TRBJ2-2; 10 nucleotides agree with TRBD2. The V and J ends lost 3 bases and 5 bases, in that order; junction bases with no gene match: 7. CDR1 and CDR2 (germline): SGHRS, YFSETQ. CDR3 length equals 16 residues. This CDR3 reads CASSSLAGVGTGELFF. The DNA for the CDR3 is TGCGCCAGCAGCTCCCTAGCGGGAGTGGGGACCGGGGAGCTGTTTTTT.

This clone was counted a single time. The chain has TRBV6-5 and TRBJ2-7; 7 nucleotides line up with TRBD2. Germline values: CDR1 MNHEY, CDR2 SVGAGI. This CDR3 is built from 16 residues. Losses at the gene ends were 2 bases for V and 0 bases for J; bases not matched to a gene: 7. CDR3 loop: CASSYPGLADSYEQYF. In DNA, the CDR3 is TGTGCCAGCAGTTACCCCGGGCTAGCGGACTCCTACGAGCAGTACTTC.

Written as DNA, the CDR3 is TGTGCCAGTAGTTCAGGGGGCACAGAGACCCAGTACTTC. Translation: CASSSGGTETQYF. This chain joins TRBV19 and TRBJ2-5, with 8 nucleotides matching TRBD1. The V segment lost 5 bases and the J segment 4 bases; nucleotides outside the gene matches: 3. This CDR3 contains 13 residues. Germline-derived CDR1 and CDR2 are LNHDA and SQIVND (reference sequence).

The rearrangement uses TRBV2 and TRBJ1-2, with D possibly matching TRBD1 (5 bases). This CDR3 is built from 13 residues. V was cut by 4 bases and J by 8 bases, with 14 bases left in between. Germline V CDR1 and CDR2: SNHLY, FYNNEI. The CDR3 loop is CASSGSLGGGYTF. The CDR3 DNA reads TGTGCCAGCAGTGGTTCCCTGGGGGGGGGCTACACCTTC.

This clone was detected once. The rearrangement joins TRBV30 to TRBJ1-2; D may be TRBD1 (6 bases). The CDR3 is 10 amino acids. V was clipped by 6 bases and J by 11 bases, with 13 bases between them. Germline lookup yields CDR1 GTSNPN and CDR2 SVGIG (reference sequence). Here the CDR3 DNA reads TGTGCCTGCACAGGGAGGGAGTACACCTTC. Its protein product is CACTGREYTF.

CDR3 bases: TGTGCCAGCAGTTACCCAAAGCAGGACACTGAAGCTTTCTTT. This codes for CASSYPKQDTEAFF. This chain connects TRBV6-6 to TRBJ1-1; D gene uncertain. The germline CDR1 and CDR2 sequences are MNHNY and SVGAGI (reference sequence). Trimming stripped 2 bases from V and 3 bases from J, with 10 bases between. The CDR3 totals 14 residues.

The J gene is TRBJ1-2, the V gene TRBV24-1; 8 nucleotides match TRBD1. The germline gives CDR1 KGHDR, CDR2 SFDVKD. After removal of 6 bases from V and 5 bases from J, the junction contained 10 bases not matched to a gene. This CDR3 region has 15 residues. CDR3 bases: TGTGCCACCAGTTGTAACAGGGGGAAGCGGTATGGCTACACCTTC. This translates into CATSCNRGKRYGYTF.